This paragraph covers one T cell receptor (beta chain) sequence. The germline gives CDR1 LNHNV, CDR2 YYDKDF (reference sequence). The V and J ends lost 0 bases and 0 bases respectively, with 11 bases between them. The CDR3 sequence is 16 residues long. Profiled with immunoSEQ multiplex PCR; TCRdb holds only in-frame clones, not every one. The table has approximately 20,000 clones, around 89% seen once. The data were obtained in a study of T cell changes during pregnancy in multiple sclerosis. The clonotype was recovered from a female donor in good health, enrolled as a control in a pregnancy study. The chain is built from TRBV15 and TRBJ1-2; D gene ambiguous. Material: CD8+ T cells from peripheral blood mononuclear cells, obtained in the second trimester of pregnancy. The CDR3 loop reads CATSRDRSDSNYGYTF. In nucleotides, the CDR3 is TGTGCCACCAGCAGAGATCGTTCTGACTCTAACTATGGCTACACCTTC.